What follows are 30 T cell receptor beta chains derived from one specimen sequenced in a study of blood T cell repertoires in COVID-19. TCRdb's copy holds only in-frame clones and misses some; the assay was immunoSEQ multiplex PCR. The data hold almost 250,000 clones, with around 89% observed a single time. The source material was PBMCs or T cells enriched from blood (not recorded which). Receptors originate from a young woman who had recovered from COVID-19.

This chain connects TRBV5-4 to TRBJ2-3; TRBD2 might be the D (6 bases). This CDR3 contains 16 residues. V was cut by 4 bases and J by 1 base, with 16 bases left in between. Germline V gene sequence: CDR1 SGHNT, CDR2 YYREEE (reference sequence). This CDR3 reads CASSKGLLGGTDTQYF. CDR3 DNA: TGTGCCAGCAGCAAGGGACTCCTCGGGGGCACAGATACGCAGTATTTT.

The chain recombines TRBV27 with TRBJ2-7; 11 bases line up with TRBD1. V was clipped by 5 bases and J by 3 bases; unmatched bases: 12. The CDR3 runs 17 residues. Germline CDR1 and CDR2: MNHEY and SMNVEV (reference sequence). CDR3 amino acids: CASSPWTGGLGLYEQYF. DNA of the CDR3: TGTGCCAGCAGTCCCTGGACAGGGGGCTTGGGGCTCTACGAGCAGTACTTC.

This chain links TRBV6-5 with TRBJ1-5; 7 bases line up with TRBD1. The CDR3 totals 14 residues. Germline V gives CDR1 MNHEY, CDR2 SVGAGI. V lost 6 bases and J lost 5; bases outside the gene matches: 7. The CDR3 nucleotides read TGTGCCAGCAGCTTACAGGGGTTGTATCAGCCCCAGCATTTT. It encodes CASSLQGLYQPQHF.

CDR3 bases: TGTGCCAGTACCTTCTCGCAATTTTTAGGACGGAGTAGCGGCCAGCCCCAGCATTTT. Translating it yields CASTFSQFLGRSSGQPQHF. The gene calls are TRBV19 and TRBJ1-5; D remains unclear. V shed 7 bases and J shed 7 bases, with 32 bases lying between them. The germline gives CDR1 LNHDA, CDR2 SQIVND (reference sequence). This CDR3 spans 19 amino acids.

The chain is built from TRBV12-5 and TRBJ1-2; 8 nucleotides agree with TRBD1. The CDR3 is made up of 12 amino acids. After removal of 3 bases from V and 14 bases from J, the junction contained 8 bases not matched to a gene. Germline lookup yields CDR1 LGHNT and CDR2 FRNRAP. CDR3 in amino acids: CASGLGGQDRTF. In DNA, the CDR3 is TGTGCTAGTGGTTTAGGGGGACAGGATCGTACCTTC. The variable domain in full, with the rest retrieved from reference TRBV12-5 and TRBJ1-2, is DARVTQTPRHKVTEMGQEVTMRCQPILGHNTVFWYRQTMMQGLELLAYFRNRAPLDDSGMPKDRFSAEMPDATLATLKIQPSEPRDSAVYFCASGLGGQDRTFGSGTRLTVV.

The gene calls are TRBV29-1 and TRBJ2-6; D is undetermined. Germline loops: CDR1 SQVTM, CDR2 ANQGSEA. The CDR3 runs 13 residues. V lost 3 bases and J lost 1, with 4 bases in between. Written as DNA, the CDR3 is TGCAGCGTTGAGTCTTCTGGGGCCAACGTCCTGACTTTC. This codes for CSVESSGANVLTF.

The J gene is TRBJ2-3, the V gene TRBV9, with a weak D call TRBD2 (6 bases). Germline values: CDR1 SGDLS, CDR2 YYNGEE. This CDR3 is built from 16 residues. Trimming removed 0 bases from V and 2 bases from J, with 13 bases in between. DNA for the CDR3: TGTGCCAGCAGCGTAGGAGCTAGCGACCACACAGATACGCAGTATTTT. Translation: CASSVGASDHTDTQYF.

The chain joins TRBV7-2 to TRBJ2-2; 11 positions match TRBD2. CDR1 SGHTA and CDR2 FQGNSA come from the germline V gene. With V trimmed by 3 bases and J by 2 bases, 5 bases remained unmatched. CDR3 length equals 17 residues. This chain's CDR3 is CASSFLTSGRNTGELFF. The CDR3 DNA is TGTGCCAGCAGCTTCCTAACTAGCGGGAGAAACACCGGGGAGCTGTTTTTT.

The chain couples TRBV19 to TRBJ2-1, with 7 bases matching TRBD2. Germline CDR1 reads LNHDA; CDR2 reads SQIVND (reference sequence). The V gene end was trimmed by 6 bases and the J gene end by 6 bases; junction bases not matched to a gene: 8. CDR3 size: 14 residues. This chain's CDR3 is CASRNLGGGNEQFF. The DNA of the CDR3 is TGTGCCAGTAGGAACTTGGGGGGGGGCAATGAGCAGTTCTTC.

The genes are TRBV9 and TRBJ2-3; D is uncertain. Trimming pared 0 bases from V and 3 bases from J, leaving 14 bases between. The CDR3 contains 16 residues. Germline CDR1 and CDR2: SGDLS and YYNGEE. CDR3 sequence reads: CASSVADTMWTDTQYF. The CDR3 DNA is TGTGCCAGCAGCGTAGCGGATACTATGTGGACAGATACGCAGTATTTT.

CDR3 loop: CASSHKITRSGANTEAFF. For the CDR3, the DNA is TGCGCCAGCAGCCACAAGATTACTCGGTCAGGGGCGAACACTGAAGCTTTCTTT. This sequence joins TRBV4-1 and TRBJ1-1, with D possibly being TRBD1 (6 bases). The CDR3 is 18 residues long. Germline-derived CDR1 and CDR2 are MGHRA and YSYEKL. V was cut by 3 bases and J by 1 base, with 21 bases left in between.

The rearrangement joins TRBV11-2 to TRBJ1-1, with 11 bases identical to TRBD1. The V gene end was trimmed by 5 bases and the J gene end by 4 bases; junction bases not matched to a gene: 3. CDR1 and CDR2 (germline): SGHAT, FQNNGV. The CDR3 has 14 amino acids. CDR3 protein: CASSGGQGGTEAFF. The CDR3 nucleotides read TGTGCCAGCAGCGGGGGACAGGGGGGCACTGAAGCTTTCTTT.

The chain is built from TRBV27 and TRBJ1-5; D remains ambiguous. The CDR3 length is 13 residues. Germline CDR1 MNHEY, CDR2 SMNVEV (reference sequence). The ends were cut back, 3 bases at V and 5 bases at J, with 8 bases in the middle. CDR3 nucleotides: TGTGCCAGCAGTTTGGGCCCCTATCAGCCCCAGCATTTT. This sequence encodes CASSLGPYQPQHF.

The V and J genes are TRBV19 and TRBJ1-5; the D is unclear. The length of the CDR3 is 13 residues. CDR1 LNHDA and CDR2 SQIVND come from the germline V gene (reference sequence). V lost 3 bases, J lost 7 bases, and 10 bases lay in between. The DNA of the CDR3 is TGTGCCAGTAGTATCTCGGAGGGCCAGCCCCAGCATTTT. Residues: CASSISEGQPQHF.

This clone was seen a few times. The chain recombines TRBV30 with TRBJ2-5; possible D gene TRBD2, 7 bases. Germline V gene data show CDR1 as GTSNPN and CDR2 as SVGIG (reference sequence). V was trimmed by 8 bases and J by 3 bases, leaving 16 bases between them. This CDR3 has 13 amino acids. The CDR3 region is CAQKGGGKETQYF. The CDR3 region has the DNA TGTGCCCAAAAAGGGGGAGGGAAAGAGACCCAGTACTTC.

The chain employs TRBV6-5 and TRBJ1-1; D not resolved. Looked up from germline, CDR1 is MNHEY and CDR2 is SVGAGI. CDR3 size: 12 residues. Trimming removed 5 bases from V and 3 bases from J, with 7 bases in between. The CDR3 loop is CASSRSDTEAFF. The CDR3 DNA follows: TGTGCCAGCAGTCGCTCGGACACTGAAGCTTTCTTT.

CDR3 nucleotide sequence: TGTGCCAGCCGTGGCAGGGGGAGGACTGAAGCTTTCTTT. Translating it yields CASRGRGRTEAFF. The chain joins TRBV5-8 to TRBJ1-1; 7 nucleotides agree with TRBD1. Germline values: CDR1 SGHTS, CDR2 YDEGEE. The CDR3 totals 13 residues. Trimming removed 7 bases from V and 5 bases from J; junction bases left unmatched: 8.

The rearrangement uses TRBV6-5 and TRBJ1-3; 7 nucleotides agree with TRBD1. This CDR3 comprises 15 residues. Per the germline V gene, CDR1 is MNHEY and CDR2 is SVGAGI. J lost 3 bases, V lost 5 bases, and 7 bases had no gene match. The CDR3 loop reads CASSRQGKVGNTIYF. CDR3 DNA sequence: TGTGCCAGCAGTAGACAGGGAAAGGTTGGAAACACCATATATTTT.

The chain couples TRBV6-5 to TRBJ2-3, with D hard to call. The CDR3 covers 14 residues. Trimming pared 4 bases from V and 1 base from J, leaving 9 bases between. Germline CDR1 is MNHEY and CDR2 is SVGAGI. The CDR3 nucleotides read TGTGCCAGCAGTTGGAGCAAGGGCACAGATACGCAGTATTTT. Its translation: CASSWSKGTDTQYF.

This clone appeared a few times. V and J are TRBV4-3 and TRBJ2-2; the D is unclear. This CDR3 has 14 amino acids. Looked up from germline, CDR1 is LGHNA and CDR2 is YSLEER. V was shortened by 5 bases and J by 6 bases, with 13 bases between the two germline ends. CDR3 sequence (DNA): TGCGCCAGCAGCAAAACTCTCCGTCCCGGGGAGCTGTTTTTT. Its protein is CASSKTLRPGELFF.

The V call is TRBV10-3, the J call TRBJ1-6; the D gene is possibly TRBD1 (6 bases). This CDR3 is 15 amino acids long. From germline, CDR1 is ENHRY and CDR2 SYGVKD. The V end lost 0 bases, the J end lost 9 bases, and 12 bases lay between the germline ends. CDR3 nucleotide sequence: TGTGCCATCAGTGAGTCCCGGGGGGCCGGTTCACCCCTCCACTTT. Encoded protein: CAISESRGAGSPLHF.

The chain uses TRBV27 and TRBJ1-2; the match to TRBD1 covers 9 bases. There are 15 residues in the CDR3. Germline V gene sequence: CDR1 MNHEY, CDR2 SMNVEV (reference sequence). V shed 6 bases, J shed 8 bases, and the junction held 13 bases outside the gene matches. The CDR3 nucleotides read TGTGCCAGCAGCGAGGCCGGGACAGGGACGGAAGGCTACACCTTC. Translation: CASSEAGTGTEGYTF.

The gene calls are TRBV6-5 and TRBJ1-1; 7 bases align to TRBD1. CDR1 is MNHEY and CDR2 is SVGAGI in the germline V gene. V was pared by 6 bases and J by 6 bases, with 1 base of the junction left unmatched. The CDR3 spans 11 residues. The CDR3 DNA reads as TGTGCCAGCAGGGGACAGTCTGAAGCTTTCTTT. Its translation: CASRGQSEAFF.

The chain has TRBV6-2 or TRBV6-3 and TRBJ1-1; no clear D. Germline V gene lookup returns CDR1 MNHEY and CDR2 SVGEGT. The V gene lost 2 bases and the J gene lost 0 bases, with 7 bases spanning the gap. There are 14 residues in the CDR3. The CDR3 reads CASSYGSMNTEAFF. For the CDR3, the DNA is TGTGCCAGCAGTTACGGGAGTATGAACACTGAAGCTTTCTTT.

The chain links TRBV7-3 to TRBJ2-5; tentatively, D is TRBD1 (6 bases). Germline CDR1 reads SGHTA; CDR2 reads FQGTGA. Between the trimmed V and J ends, which lost 2 bases and 7 bases, there was a span of 14 bases. The CDR3 spans 14 residues. CDR3 region: CASSLDRFSGTQYF. As DNA, the CDR3 is TGTGCCAGCAGCTTAGACAGGTTTTCTGGGACCCAGTACTTC.

V gene TRBV5-4 combines with J gene TRBJ2-5; 8 positions agree with TRBD1. V dropped 0 bases and J dropped 4; count of bases not matched to a gene: 5. The length of the CDR3 is 15 residues. Germline values: CDR1 SGHNT, CDR2 YYREEE (reference sequence). The CDR3 bases are TGTGCCAGCAGCTTGGCTCAGGGGGCAAGAGAGACCCAGTACTTC. This codes for CASSLAQGARETQYF.

Only one count was recorded for this clone. Other DNA sequences from this sample encode an identical CDR3 as well. The chain combines TRBV28 with TRBJ2-3; 7 nucleotides line up with TRBD2. The CDR3 runs to 15 residues. Losses at the gene ends were 3 bases for V and 2 bases for J; bases not matched to a gene: 5. The germline V gene encodes CDR1 MDHEN and CDR2 SYDVKM. This chain's CDR3 is CASSLGGQFTDTQYF. The CDR3, as DNA: TGTGCCAGCAGTTTGGGAGGGCAATTCACAGATACGCAGTATTTT.

This clone came up once. The rearrangement uses TRBV28 and TRBJ2-3; the D gene is possibly TRBD1 (7 bases). Germline V gene sequence: CDR1 MDHEN, CDR2 SYDVKM. There are 15 residues in the CDR3. The germline V and J ends were trimmed by 8 bases and 0 bases, with 15 bases remaining between them. The chain's CDR3 is CASRQGGTSTDTQYF. DNA for the CDR3: TGTGCCAGCCGACAGGGCGGGACTAGCACAGATACGCAGTATTTT.

The rearrangement joins TRBV5-4 to TRBJ1-2; D perhaps matches TRBD1 (6 bases). The CDR3 spans 14 residues. With 1 base removed from V and 4 bases from J, the gap between germline ends came to 11 bases. In germline, CDR1 is SGHNT, CDR2 YYREEE (reference sequence). Written as DNA, the CDR3 is TGTGCCAGCAGCTTGAGGCAGGGGAGCTATGGCTACACCTTC. This translates into CASSLRQGSYGYTF.

The chain couples TRBV7-3 to TRBJ1-6; D is undetermined. V dropped 2 bases and J dropped 7 bases, with 12 bases sitting between them. This CDR3 spans 15 amino acids. Germline V CDR1 and CDR2: SGHTA, FQGTGA. CDR3 residues: CASSLGEGRNSPLHF. DNA of the CDR3: TGTGCCAGCAGCTTAGGTGAAGGGAGAAATTCACCCCTCCACTTT. The full variable domain, completed using reference TRBV7-3 and TRBJ1-6, is GAGVSQTPSNKVTEKGKYVELRCDPISGHTALYWYRQSLGQGPEFLIYFQGTGAADDSGLPNDRFFAVRPEGSVSTLKIQRTERGDSAVYLCASSLGEGRNSPLHFGNGTRLTVT.